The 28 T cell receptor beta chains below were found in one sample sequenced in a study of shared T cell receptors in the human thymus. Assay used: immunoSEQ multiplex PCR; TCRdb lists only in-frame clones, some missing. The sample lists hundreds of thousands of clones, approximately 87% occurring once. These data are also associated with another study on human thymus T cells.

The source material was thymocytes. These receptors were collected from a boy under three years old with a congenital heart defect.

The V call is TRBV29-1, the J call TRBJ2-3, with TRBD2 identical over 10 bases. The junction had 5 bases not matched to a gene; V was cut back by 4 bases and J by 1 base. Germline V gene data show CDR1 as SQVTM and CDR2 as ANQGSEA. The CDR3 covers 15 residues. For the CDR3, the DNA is TGCAGCGTTGTCCCCGGGACTAGCGGCACAGATACGCAGTATTTT. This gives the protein CSVVPGTSGTDTQYF.

CDR3 sequence reads: CASSQDPQGSFGYTF. In DNA form, the CDR3 reads TGCGCCAGCAGCCAAGACCCACAGGGGTCCTTTGGCTACACCTTC. The J gene is TRBJ1-2, the V gene TRBV4-1; 7 bases match TRBD1. Losses at the gene ends were 0 bases for V and 7 bases for J; bases not matched to a gene: 8. The V gene's germline CDR1 is MGHRA and CDR2 YSYEKL. CDR3 length: 15 amino acids.

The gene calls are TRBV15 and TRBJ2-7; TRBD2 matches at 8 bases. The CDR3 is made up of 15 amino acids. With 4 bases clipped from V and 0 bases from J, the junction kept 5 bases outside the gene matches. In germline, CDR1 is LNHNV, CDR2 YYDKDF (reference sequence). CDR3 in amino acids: CATSTRTSNSYEQYF. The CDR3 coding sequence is TGTGCCACCAGCACAAGGACTAGCAACTCCTACGAGCAGTACTTC.

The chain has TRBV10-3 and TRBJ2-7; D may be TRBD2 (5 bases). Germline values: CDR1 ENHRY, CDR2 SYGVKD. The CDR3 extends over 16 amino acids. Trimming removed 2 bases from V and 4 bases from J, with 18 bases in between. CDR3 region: CAISERPAEPPYEQYF. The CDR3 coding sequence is TGTGCCATCAGTGAGCGACCAGCGGAGCCACCATACGAGCAGTACTTC.

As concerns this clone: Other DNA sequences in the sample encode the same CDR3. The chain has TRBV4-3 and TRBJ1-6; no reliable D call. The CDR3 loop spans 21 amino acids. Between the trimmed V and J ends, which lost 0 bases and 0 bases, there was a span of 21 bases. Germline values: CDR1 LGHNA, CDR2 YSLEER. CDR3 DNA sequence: TGCGCCAGCAGCCAAGAGGGGTCCGGGGAACAAGGGAGCTCCTATAATTCACCCCTCCACTTT. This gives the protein CASSQEGSGEQGSSYNSPLHF.

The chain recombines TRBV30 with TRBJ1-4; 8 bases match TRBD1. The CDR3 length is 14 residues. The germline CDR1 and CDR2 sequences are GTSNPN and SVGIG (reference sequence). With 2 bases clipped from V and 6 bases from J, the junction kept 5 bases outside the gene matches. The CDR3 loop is CAWSQGADDEKLFF. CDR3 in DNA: TGTGCCTGGAGTCAGGGGGCGGATGATGAAAAACTGTTTTTT.

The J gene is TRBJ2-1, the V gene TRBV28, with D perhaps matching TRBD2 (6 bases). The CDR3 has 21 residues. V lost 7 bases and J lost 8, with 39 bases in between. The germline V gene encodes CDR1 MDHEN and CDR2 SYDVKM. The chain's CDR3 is CASTFGPKGIPLPPPGDEQFF. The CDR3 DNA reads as TGTGCCAGCACATTTGGACCTAAGGGAATCCCCCTCCCTCCACCGGGGGATGAGCAGTTCTTC. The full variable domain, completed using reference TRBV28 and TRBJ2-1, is DVKVTQSSRYLVKRTGEKVFLECVQDMDHENMFWYRQDPGLGLRLIYFSYDVKMKEKGDIPEGYSVSREKKERFSLILESASTNQTSMYLCASTFGPKGIPLPPPGDEQFFGPGTRLTVL.

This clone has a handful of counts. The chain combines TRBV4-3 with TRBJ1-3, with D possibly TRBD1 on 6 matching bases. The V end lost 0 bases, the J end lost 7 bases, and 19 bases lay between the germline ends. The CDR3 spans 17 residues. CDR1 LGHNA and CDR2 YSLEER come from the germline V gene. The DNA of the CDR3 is TGCGCCAGCAGCCAAGATGCATTAACAGGGCAGGGGAACACCATATATTTT. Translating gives CASSQDALTGQGNTIYF.

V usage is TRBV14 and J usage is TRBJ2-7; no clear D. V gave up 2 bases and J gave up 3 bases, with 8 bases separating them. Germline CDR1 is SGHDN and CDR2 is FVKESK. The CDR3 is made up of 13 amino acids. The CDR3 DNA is TGTGCCAGCAGCCAACTTGGGCTCTACGAGCAGTACTTC. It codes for CASSQLGLYEQYF.

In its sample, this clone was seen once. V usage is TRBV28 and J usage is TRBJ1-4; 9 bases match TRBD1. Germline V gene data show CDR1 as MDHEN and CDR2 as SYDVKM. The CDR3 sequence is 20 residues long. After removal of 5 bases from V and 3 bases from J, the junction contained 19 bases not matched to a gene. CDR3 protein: CASSRNKDRGKGKPNEKLFF. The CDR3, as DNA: TGTGCCAGCAGTCGAAATAAGGACAGGGGTAAGGGGAAGCCTAATGAAAAACTGTTTTTT.

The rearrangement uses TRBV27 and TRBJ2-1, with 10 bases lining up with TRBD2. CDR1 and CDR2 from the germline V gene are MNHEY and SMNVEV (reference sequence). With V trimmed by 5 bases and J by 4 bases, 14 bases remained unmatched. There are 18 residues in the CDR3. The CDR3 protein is CASSPPTLRTSGYNEQFF. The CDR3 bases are TGTGCCAGCAGTCCCCCCACCCTAAGGACTAGCGGTTACAATGAGCAGTTCTTC.

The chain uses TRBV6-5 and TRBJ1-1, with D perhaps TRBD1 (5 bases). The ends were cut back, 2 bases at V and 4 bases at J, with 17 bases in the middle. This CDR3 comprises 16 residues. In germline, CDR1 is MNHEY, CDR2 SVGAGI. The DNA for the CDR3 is TGTGCCAGCAGTTACCCGCCTTGGGGGGAAGGCACTGAAGCTTTCTTT. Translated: CASSYPPWGEGTEAFF.

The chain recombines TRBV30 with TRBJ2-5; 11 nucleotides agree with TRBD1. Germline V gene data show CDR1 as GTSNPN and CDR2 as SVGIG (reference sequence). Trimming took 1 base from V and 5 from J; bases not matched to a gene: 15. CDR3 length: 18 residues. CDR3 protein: CAWSGNPFRDRGLETQYF. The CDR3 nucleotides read TGTGCCTGGAGTGGAAACCCCTTCCGGGACAGGGGGTTGGAGACCCAGTACTTC. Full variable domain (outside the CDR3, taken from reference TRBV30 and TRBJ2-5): SQTIHQWPATLVQPVGSPLSLECTVEGTSNPNLYWYRQAAGRGLQLLFYSVGIGQISSEVPQNLSASRPQDRQFILSSKKLLLSDSGFYLCAWSGNPFRDRGLETQYFGPGTRLLVL.

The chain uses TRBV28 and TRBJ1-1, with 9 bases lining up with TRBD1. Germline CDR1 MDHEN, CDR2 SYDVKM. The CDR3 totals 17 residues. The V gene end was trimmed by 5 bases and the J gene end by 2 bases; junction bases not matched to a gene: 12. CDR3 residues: CASSLGTRQGVNTEAFF. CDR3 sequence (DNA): TGTGCCAGCAGTCTTGGGACTCGACAGGGGGTTAACACTGAAGCTTTCTTT.

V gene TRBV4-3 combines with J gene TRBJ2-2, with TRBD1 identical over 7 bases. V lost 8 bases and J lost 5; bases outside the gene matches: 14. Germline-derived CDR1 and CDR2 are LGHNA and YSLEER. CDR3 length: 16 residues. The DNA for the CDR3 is TGCGCCAGCCCGCATATTCGGACAGGTGGGACCGGGGAGCTGTTTTTT. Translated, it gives CASPHIRTGGTGELFF.

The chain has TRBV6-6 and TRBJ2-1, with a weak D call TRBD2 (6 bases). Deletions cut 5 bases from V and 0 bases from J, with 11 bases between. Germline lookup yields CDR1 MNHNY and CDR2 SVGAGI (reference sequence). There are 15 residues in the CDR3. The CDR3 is CASSGDGSSYNEQFF. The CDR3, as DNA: TGTGCCAGCAGTGGAGACGGGAGCTCCTACAATGAGCAGTTCTTC.

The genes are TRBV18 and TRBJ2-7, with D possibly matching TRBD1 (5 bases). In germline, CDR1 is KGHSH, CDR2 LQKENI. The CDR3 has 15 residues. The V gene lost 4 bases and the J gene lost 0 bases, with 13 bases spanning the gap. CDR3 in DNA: TGTGCCAGCTCACAAATGGGGCGGCCCTCCTACGAGCAGTACTTC. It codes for CASSQMGRPSYEQYF.

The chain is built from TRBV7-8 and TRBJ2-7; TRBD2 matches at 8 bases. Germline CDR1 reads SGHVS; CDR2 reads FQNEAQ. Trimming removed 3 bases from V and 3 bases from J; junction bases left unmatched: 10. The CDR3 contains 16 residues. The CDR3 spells CASSFFPGGPRYEQYF. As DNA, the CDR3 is TGTGCCAGCAGCTTTTTCCCGGGGGGGCCCCGCTACGAGCAGTACTTC.

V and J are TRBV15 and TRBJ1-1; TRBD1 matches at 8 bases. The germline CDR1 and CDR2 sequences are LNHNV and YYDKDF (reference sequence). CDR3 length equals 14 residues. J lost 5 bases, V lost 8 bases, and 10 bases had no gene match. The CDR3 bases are TGTGCCACCCAGGACAGGGTTCGATGGACTGAAGCTTTCTTT. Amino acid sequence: CATQDRVRWTEAFF. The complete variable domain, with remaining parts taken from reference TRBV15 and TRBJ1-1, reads DAMVIQNPRYQVTQFGKPVTLSCSQTLNHNVMYWYQQKSSQAPKLLFHYYDKDFNNEADTPDNFQSRRPNTSFCFLDIRSPGLGDTAMYLCATQDRVRWTEAFFGQGTRLTVV.

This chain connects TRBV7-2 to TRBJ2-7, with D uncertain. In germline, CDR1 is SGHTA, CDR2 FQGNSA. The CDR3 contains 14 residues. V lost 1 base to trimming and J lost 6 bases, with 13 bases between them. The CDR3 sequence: CASSLDWAKSEQYF. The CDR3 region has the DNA TGTGCCAGCAGCTTAGATTGGGCCAAGAGCGAGCAGTACTTC. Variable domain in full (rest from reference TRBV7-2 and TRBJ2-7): GAGVSQSPSNKVTEKGKDVELRCDPISGHTALYWYRQSLGQGLEFLIYFQGNSAPDKSGLPSDRFSAERTGGSVSTLTIQRTQQEDSAVYLCASSLDWAKSEQYFGPGTRLTVT.

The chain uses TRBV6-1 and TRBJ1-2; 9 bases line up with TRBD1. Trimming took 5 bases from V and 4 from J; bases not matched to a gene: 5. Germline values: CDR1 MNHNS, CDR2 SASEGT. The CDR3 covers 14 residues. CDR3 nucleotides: TGTGCCAGCAGTCAACAGGGGGCGGGCTATGGCTACACCTTC. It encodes CASSQQGAGYGYTF.

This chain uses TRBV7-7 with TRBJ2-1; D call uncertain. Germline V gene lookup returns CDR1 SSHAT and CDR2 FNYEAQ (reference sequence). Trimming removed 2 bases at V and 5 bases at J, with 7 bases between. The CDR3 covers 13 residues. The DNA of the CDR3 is TGTGCCAGCAGCTTATTGGGCAACAATGAGCAGTTCTTC. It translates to CASSLLGNNEQFF.

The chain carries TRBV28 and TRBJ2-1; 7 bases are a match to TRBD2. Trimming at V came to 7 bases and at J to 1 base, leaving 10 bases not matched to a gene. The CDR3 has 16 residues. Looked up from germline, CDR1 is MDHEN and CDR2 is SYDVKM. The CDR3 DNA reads TGTGCCAGCACGACCCACCGGGGGGTTTCCTACAATGAGCAGTTCTTC. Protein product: CASTTHRGVSYNEQFF.

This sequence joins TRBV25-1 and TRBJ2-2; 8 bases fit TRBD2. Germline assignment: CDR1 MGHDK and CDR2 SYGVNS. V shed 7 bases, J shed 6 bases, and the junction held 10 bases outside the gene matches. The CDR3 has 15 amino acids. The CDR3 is CASTPGGENPGELFF. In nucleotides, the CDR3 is TGTGCCAGCACCCCCGGGGGGGAAAACCCCGGGGAGCTGTTTTTT.

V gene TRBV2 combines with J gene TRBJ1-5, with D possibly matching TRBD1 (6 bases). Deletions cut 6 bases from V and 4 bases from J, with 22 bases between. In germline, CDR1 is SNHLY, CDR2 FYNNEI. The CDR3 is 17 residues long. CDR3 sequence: CASSGALTAGDNQPQHF. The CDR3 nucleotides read TGTGCCAGCAGCGGGGCGTTAACGGCAGGGGATAATCAGCCCCAGCATTTT.

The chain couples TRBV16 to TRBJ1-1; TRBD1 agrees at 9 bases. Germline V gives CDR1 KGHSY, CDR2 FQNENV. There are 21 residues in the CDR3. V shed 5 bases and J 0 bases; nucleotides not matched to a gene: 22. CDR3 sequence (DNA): TGTGCCAGCAGCTCCCCCCCAAGACAGGGGGTGGTCGAAGCGATGAACACTGAAGCTTTCTTT. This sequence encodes CASSSPPRQGVVEAMNTEAFF.

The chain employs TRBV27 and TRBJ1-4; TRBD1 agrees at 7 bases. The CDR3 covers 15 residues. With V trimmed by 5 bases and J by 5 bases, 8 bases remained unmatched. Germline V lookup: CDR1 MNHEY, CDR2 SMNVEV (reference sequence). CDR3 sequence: CASSTNRGVNEKLFF. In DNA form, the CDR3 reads TGTGCCAGCAGTACCAACAGGGGCGTCAATGAAAAACTGTTTTTT.

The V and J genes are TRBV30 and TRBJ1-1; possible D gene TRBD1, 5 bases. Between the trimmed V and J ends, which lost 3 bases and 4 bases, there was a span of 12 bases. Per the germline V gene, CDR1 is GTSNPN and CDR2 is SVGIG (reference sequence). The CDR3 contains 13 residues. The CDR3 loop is CAWRTGVSTEAFF. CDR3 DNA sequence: TGTGCCTGGAGGACGGGGGTTAGCACTGAAGCTTTCTTT.